One and the same sample provided the 17 T cell receptor beta chains below, sequenced in a study of OX40 agonist ivuxolimab in advanced cancers. This table comes from immunoSEQ multiplex PCR, and its TCRdb copy is limited to in-frame clones, with some not included. Here the sample spans 100,000 to 110,000 clones, 89% being singletons. The sequences come from CD4+ or CD8+ T cells sorted from blood, collected in a trial of the OX40 agonist ivuxolimab. These receptors came from an adult with an advanced solid tumor such as melanoma, head and neck, liver or kidney cancer.

This sequence joins TRBV5-1 and TRBJ1-2, with D perhaps TRBD1 (5 bases). V lost 0 bases to trimming and J lost 4 bases, with 10 bases between them. Germline V lookup: CDR1 SGHRS, CDR2 YFSETQ. The CDR3 contains 14 residues. The chain's CDR3 is CASSLATGPYGYTF. DNA of the CDR3: TGCGCCAGCAGCTTGGCAACAGGTCCCTATGGCTACACCTTC.

The chain combines TRBV2 with TRBJ2-1; 9 positions agree with TRBD1. Per germline, CDR1 SNHLY and CDR2 FYNNEI. The CDR3 totals 15 residues. V shed 6 bases and J 9 bases; nucleotides not matched to a gene: 12. The CDR3 nucleotides read TGTGCCAGCAGGGCGGACAGGGGTAAGAGCGGTGAGCAGTTCTTC. As protein: CASRADRGKSGEQFF.

The gene calls are TRBV19 and TRBJ2-1, with TRBD2 as a possible D gene (5 bases). Per germline, CDR1 LNHDA and CDR2 SQIVND (reference sequence). This CDR3 is 11 amino acids long. V was cut by 6 bases and J by 8 bases, with 8 bases left in between. The CDR3, as DNA: TGTGCCAGTAGGGAGGTCCATGAGCAGTTCTTC. This encodes CASREVHEQFF. The whole variable domain, remainder taken from reference TRBV19 and TRBJ2-1, is DGGITQSPKYLFRKEGQNVTLSCEQNLNHDAMYWYRQDPGQGLRLIYYSQIVNDFQKGDIAEGYSVSREKKESFPLTVTSAQKNPTAFYLCASREVHEQFFGPGTRLTVL.

The V and J genes are TRBV6-1 and TRBJ2-7, with D tentatively TRBD1 or TRBD2 (7 bases each). V lost 11 bases to trimming and J lost 3 bases, with 14 bases between them. The CDR3 has 12 amino acids. CDR1 and CDR2 from the germline V gene are MNHNS and SASEGT. This chain's CDR3 is CAGRGDSYEQYF. In DNA, the CDR3 is TGTGCCGGCCGGGGGGACAGCTACGAGCAGTACTTC.

This clone was seen only once. The chain uses TRBV28 and TRBJ2-5; possible D gene TRBD1, 5 bases. The germline CDR1 and CDR2 sequences are MDHEN and SYDVKM. The CDR3 totals 12 residues. V lost 6 bases and J lost 5, with 10 bases in between. In DNA form, the CDR3 reads TGTGCCAGCAGGACAGTGGGGGAGACCCAGTACTTC. As protein: CASRTVGETQYF. Together with reference TRBV28 and TRBJ2-5, the CDR3 gives the full variable domain: DVKVTQSSRYLVKRTGEKVFLECVQDMDHENMFWYRQDPGLGLRLIYFSYDVKMKEKGDIPEGYSVSREKKERFSLILESASTNQTSMYLCASRTVGETQYFGPGTRLLVL.

The genes are TRBV30 and TRBJ2-7; TRBD1 is a possible D gene (6 bases). CDR3 size: 13 residues. CDR1 and CDR2 (germline): GTSNPN, SVGIG (reference sequence). V lost 5 bases, J lost 5 bases, and 16 bases lay in between. DNA of the CDR3: TGTGCCTGGGGGGCAGGGGATGCCGACGAGCAGTACTTC. This sequence encodes CAWGAGDADEQYF. The variable domain in full, completed from reference TRBV30 and TRBJ2-7, reads SQTIHQWPATLVQPVGSPLSLECTVEGTSNPNLYWYRQAAGRGLQLLFYSVGIGQISSEVPQNLSASRPQDRQFILSSKKLLLSDSGFYLCAWGAGDADEQYFGPGTRLTVT.

This rearrangement joins TRBV10-3 to TRBJ2-1, with 11 positions matching TRBD2. This CDR3 is built from 15 residues. The ends lost 6 bases at V and 7 bases at J; junction bases unmatched: 8. Germline V gene lookup returns CDR1 ENHRY and CDR2 SYGVKD. CDR3 sequence: CAIRDSGGASNEQFF. DNA for the CDR3: TGTGCCATCAGAGATAGCGGGGGGGCCTCGAATGAGCAGTTCTTC.

The chain employs TRBV23-1 and TRBJ2-7, with 7 bases aligning to TRBD1. TRBV23-1 falls under the ORF class, with uncertain function. CDR3 length equals 17 residues. The V and J ends lost 7 bases and 6 bases, in that order; junction bases with no gene match: 21. The CDR3 sequence: CASTSTPRQGRQTEQYF. In DNA, the CDR3 is TGCGCCAGCACAAGCACTCCCAGACAGGGAAGGCAGACCGAGCAGTACTTC.

The sample holds one count of this clone. The chain employs TRBV5-1 and TRBJ1-4; 8 nucleotides agree with TRBD1. The CDR3 has 16 residues. Germline loops: CDR1 SGHRS, CDR2 YFSETQ. V shed 0 bases, J shed 15 bases, and the junction held 16 bases outside the gene matches. This CDR3 reads CASSLGGTGGYENVFF. The DNA for the CDR3 is TGCGCCAGCAGCTTGGGGGGAACAGGGGGTTATGAAAACGTGTTTTTT.

The chain couples TRBV10-1 to TRBJ2-1, with 8 bases fitting TRBD1. J lost 6 bases, V lost 3 bases, and 7 bases had no gene match. The CDR3 has 15 residues. Germline CDR1 reads WNHNN; CDR2 reads SYGVQD (reference sequence). In nucleotides, the CDR3 is TGCGCCAGCAGTGAAGACAGGGGATCCACCAATGAGCAGTTCTTC. Its protein is CASSEDRGSTNEQFF.

The J gene is TRBJ1-2, the V gene TRBV6-1, with 8 bases aligning to TRBD1. Germline loops: CDR1 MNHNS, CDR2 SASEGT. The CDR3 is 15 amino acids. The V and J ends lost 6 bases and 2 bases, in that order; junction bases with no gene match: 8. The CDR3 reads CASRQNRGGNYGYTF. CDR3 nucleotides: TGTGCCAGCAGGCAAAACAGGGGGGGCAACTATGGCTACACCTTC.

V is TRBV6-1 and J is TRBJ1-1; D is possibly TRBD1 (5 bases). Germline-derived CDR1 and CDR2 are MNHNS and SASEGT. The CDR3 spans 13 residues. Trimming pared 6 bases from V and 4 bases from J, leaving 12 bases between. In DNA, the CDR3 is TGTGCCAGCAGGCAGGGAGGAGGCACTGAAGCTTTCTTT. This codes for CASRQGGGTEAFF.

The chain combines TRBV4-1 with TRBJ2-5; 7 nucleotides align to TRBD2. This CDR3 region has 14 residues. Germline CDR1 and CDR2: MGHRA and YSYEKL. V shed 1 base and J 3 bases; nucleotides not matched to a gene: 2. Here the CDR3 DNA reads TGCGCCAGCAGCCAAGGGCTAGCGGAAGAGACCCAGTACTTC. Encoded protein: CASSQGLAEETQYF.

The V gene is TRBV10-3, the J gene TRBJ1-1; D is unresolved. V was trimmed by 2 bases and J by 6 bases, leaving 4 bases between them. CDR1 and CDR2 (germline): ENHRY, SYGVKD. This CDR3 is 11 amino acids long. The CDR3 is CAISEVSEAFF. For the CDR3, the DNA is TGTGCCATCAGTGAGGTATCTGAAGCTTTCTTT.

As DNA, the CDR3 is TGTGCCAGCTCACCGGGGACTAGCGGTTACAATGAGCAGTTCTTC. It codes for CASSPGTSGYNEQFF. This chain links TRBV18 with TRBJ2-1, with 11 bases lining up with TRBD2. V shed 3 bases, J shed 4 bases, and the junction held 2 bases outside the gene matches. CDR1 and CDR2 from the germline V gene are KGHSH and LQKENI. CDR3 length: 15 amino acids.

The V and J genes are TRBV5-6 and TRBJ1-6, with 7 positions matching TRBD1. This CDR3 contains 16 residues. Germline values: CDR1 SGHDT, CDR2 YYEEEE. Trimming cost V 3 bases and J 8 bases; bases outside gene matches: 11. CDR3 bases: TGTGCCAGCAGCTCCATCTTAGACAGGGATCATTCACCCCTCCACTTT. This translates into CASSSILDRDHSPLHF.

This rearrangement joins TRBV7-7 to TRBJ1-1, with 9 nucleotides matching TRBD1. The V gene's germline CDR1 is SSHAT and CDR2 FNYEAQ (reference sequence). This CDR3 spans 16 amino acids. J lost 0 bases, V lost 5 bases, and 7 bases had no gene match. The CDR3 region is CASSRLQGAVNTEAFF. In DNA, the CDR3 is TGTGCCAGCAGCAGACTACAGGGGGCGGTGAACACTGAAGCTTTCTTT.